These 29 T cell receptor beta chains were sequenced from one sample in a study of beta chain features in type 1 diabetes. Study results and limitations: The study found moderately but significantly shorter TCRB CDR3s in all four CD4+ subsets of Type 1 diabetes patients.

These receptors have no known antigen. TCRB transcripts that were expressed got sequenced, as all of the isolated RNA had been reverse transcribed. Measured with immunoSEQ multiplex PCR; TCRdb has only the in-frame clones, and not every one. The table lists 680,000 or so clones, 13% of them singletons, with approximately 0.022% in the top ten. Sequencing used naive CD4+ T cells from blood. All receptors come from a man aged 18 to 30 with type 1 diabetes.

The chain has TRBV19 and TRBJ2-7; tentatively, D is TRBD1 (7 bases). V was cut by 4 bases and J by 2 bases, with 18 bases left in between. The CDR3 spans 16 residues. Germline loops: CDR1 LNHDA, CDR2 SQIVND (reference sequence). CDR3 loop: CASSRRVRDSTYEQYF. The CDR3 DNA reads TGTGCCAGTAGTAGGAGGGTTCGGGACAGCACCTACGAGCAGTACTTC.

This clone was seen more than once but under ten times. The chain couples TRBV7-9 to TRBJ1-6; D gene uncertain. Germline CDR1 is SEHNR and CDR2 is FQNEAQ (reference sequence). This CDR3 region has 15 residues. Between the trimmed V and J ends, which lost 2 bases and 5 bases, there was a span of 10 bases. The CDR3 DNA is TGTGCCAGCAGCTTATTAGGGTTCGATAATTCACCCCTCCACTTT. It is translated as CASSLLGFDNSPLHF. Together with reference TRBV7-9 and TRBJ1-6, the CDR3 gives the full variable domain: DTGVSQNPRHKITKRGQNVTFRCDPISEHNRLYWYRQTLGQGPEFLTYFQNEAQLEKSRLLSDRFSAERPKGSFSTLEIQRTEQGDSAMYLCASSLLGFDNSPLHFGNGTRLTVT.

The V gene is TRBV9, the J gene TRBJ1-4; 9 bases agree with TRBD1. The junction had 5 bases not matched to a gene; V was cut back by 4 bases and J by 7 bases. Germline assignment: CDR1 SGDLS and CDR2 YYNGEE. The CDR3 sequence is 14 residues long. CDR3 DNA: TGTGCCAGCAGCAAAACAGGGGGCGGTGAAAAACTGTTTTTT. The encoded protein is CASSKTGGGEKLFF.

V gene TRBV30 combines with J gene TRBJ2-7, with D perhaps assigned TRBD1 or TRBD2 (5 bases each). This CDR3 is 12 amino acids long. CDR1 and CDR2 (germline): GTSNPN, SVGIG (reference sequence). Trimming took off 4 bases at V and 5 bases at J, with 12 bases between the two ends. As DNA, the CDR3 is TGTGCCTGGACGGCAGGGACGGACGAGCAGTACTTC. Amino acid sequence: CAWTAGTDEQYF.

In this sample, this clone turned up a few times. The chain carries TRBV6-5 and TRBJ1-1; D remains ambiguous. Germline V lookup: CDR1 MNHEY, CDR2 SVGAGI. Trimming took off 1 base at V and 4 bases at J, with 7 bases between the two ends. This CDR3 comprises 13 residues. CDR3 in DNA: TGTGCCAGCAGTTACTTAAGGAGCACTGAAGCTTTCTTT. Its translation is CASSYLRSTEAFF.

This rearrangement joins TRBV4-2 to TRBJ2-1, with 11 positions matching TRBD2. The J segment lost 0 bases and the V segment lost 2 bases, leaving 3 bases of the junction unmatched. The length of the CDR3 is 17 residues. In germline, CDR1 is LGHNA, CDR2 YNFKEQ. The CDR3 loop reads CASSQRGTSGSYNEQFF. The CDR3 DNA is TGTGCCAGCAGCCAACGAGGGACTAGCGGCTCCTACAATGAGCAGTTCTTC.

The chain links TRBV29-1 to TRBJ2-5, with D uncertain. The CDR3 runs 12 residues. CDR1 is SQVTM and CDR2 is ANQGSEA in the germline V gene. Trimming pared 3 bases from V and 4 bases from J, leaving 9 bases between. CDR3 sequence: CSVDPRGETQYF. In nucleotides, the CDR3 is TGCAGCGTTGACCCTAGAGGAGAGACCCAGTACTTC.

This chain uses TRBV15 with TRBJ1-2; no clear D gene. Germline V gene data show CDR1 as LNHNV and CDR2 as YYDKDF (reference sequence). CDR3 length: 15 residues. The V end lost 1 base, the J end lost 0 bases, and 9 bases lay between the germline ends. CDR3 amino acids: CATSRVYGANYGYTF. The DNA of the CDR3 is TGTGCCACCAGCAGAGTCTATGGGGCTAACTATGGCTACACCTTC.

The rearrangement uses TRBV4-1 and TRBJ2-1; D call uncertain. Trimming stripped 1 base from V and 1 base from J, with 20 bases between. Looked up from germline, CDR1 is MGHRA and CDR2 is YSYEKL. The CDR3 is 19 residues long. The CDR3 DNA follows: TGCGCCAGCAGCCAAGGAAAGGTCGCCCTATGGAGTTCCTACAATGAGCAGTTCTTC. Protein sequence: CASSQGKVALWSSYNEQFF.

The rearrangement joins TRBV30 to TRBJ1-4; TRBD1 agrees at 8 bases. Germline CDR1 is GTSNPN and CDR2 is SVGIG (reference sequence). Unmatched junction bases numbered 6, after V lost 7 bases and J lost 8 bases. This CDR3 contains 12 residues. CDR3 protein: CASDRGNEKLFF. The DNA for the CDR3 is TGTGCCTCCGACAGGGGAAACGAAAAACTGTTTTTT.

The CDR3 loop reads CASRSGTTWGYTF. CDR3 nucleotides: TGTGCCAGCAGATCCGGGACTACGTGGGGCTACACCTTC. V gene TRBV28 combines with J gene TRBJ1-2; tentatively, D is TRBD1 (5 bases). Trimming took 6 bases from V and 8 from J, leaving 16 bases between them. The germline V gene has CDR1 MDHEN and CDR2 SYDVKM. CDR3 length: 13 amino acids.

This clone has only a few counts. CDR3 region: CASSYLTGSETQYF. The CDR3 bases are TGTGCCAGCAGTTACCTAACGGGTTCGGAGACCCAGTACTTC. This chain uses TRBV6-5 with TRBJ2-5; unclear D gene. V lost 2 bases and J lost 5, with 12 bases in between. CDR3 size: 14 residues. CDR1 MNHEY and CDR2 SVGAGI come from the germline V gene.

This chain links TRBV29-1 with TRBJ2-3, with D uncertain. The CDR3 spans 13 residues. V lost 5 bases to trimming and J lost 0 bases, with 9 bases between them. Germline V gene data show CDR1 as SQVTM and CDR2 as ANQGSEA. In nucleotides, the CDR3 is TGCAGCGTTAAACACCTTAGCACAGATACGCAGTATTTT. Its translation: CSVKHLSTDTQYF.

The J gene is TRBJ1-2, the V gene TRBV30; D is undetermined. The V and J ends lost 4 bases and 2 bases respectively, with 8 bases between them. This CDR3 is 12 amino acids long. CDR1 is GTSNPN and CDR2 is SVGIG in the germline V gene (reference sequence). The chain's CDR3 is CAWNMGNYGYTF. In nucleotides, the CDR3 is TGTGCCTGGAATATGGGAAACTATGGCTACACCTTC.

The rearrangement uses TRBV7-2 and TRBJ2-3; D remains unclear. V was pared by 0 bases and J by 6 bases, with 13 bases between. Germline V gives CDR1 SGHTA, CDR2 FQGNSA. The CDR3 sequence is 15 residues long. CDR3 sequence (DNA): TGTGCCAGCAGCTTAGCGAACTCAATGGGGGATACGCAGTATTTT. It specifies CASSLANSMGDTQYF.

The chain is built from TRBV23-1 and TRBJ1-2; 9 bases are shared with TRBD1. TRBV23-1 is known as an ORF, though its function is uncertain. J was trimmed by 2 bases and V by 4 bases; bases with no gene match: 8. This CDR3 contains 16 residues. The CDR3 loop is CASSPGTGRKNYGYTF. CDR3 DNA: TGCGCCAGCAGTCCCGGGACAGGGAGGAAAAACTATGGCTACACCTTC.

The chain joins TRBV6-6 to TRBJ1-1; 8 bases map to TRBD1. CDR1 is MNHNY, CDR2 SVGAGI, per germline (reference sequence). The CDR3 is made up of 15 amino acids. Trimming at V came to 5 bases and at J to 7 bases, leaving 12 bases not matched to a gene. For the CDR3, the DNA is TGTGCCAGCAGTCTTATGACAGGGGAGTATGGTGAAGCTTTCTTT. Amino acids: CASSLMTGEYGEAFF.

This clone has just a few counts. The rearrangement joins TRBV9 to TRBJ1-5; D ambiguous. Germline V gives CDR1 SGDLS, CDR2 YYNGEE. This CDR3 is built from 19 residues. Between the trimmed V and J ends, which lost 0 bases and 2 bases, there was a span of 21 bases. DNA for the CDR3: TGTGCCAGCAGCGTAGATGCCGGGTCTAAGAGTCTAGGCAATCAGCCCCAGCATTTT. Its translation: CASSVDAGSKSLGNQPQHF.

J is TRBJ1-2 and V is TRBV14; D uncertain. Trimming shortened V by 4 bases and J by 2 bases, and 8 bases separated the two germline ends. Germline CDR1 reads SGHDN; CDR2 reads FVKESK. This CDR3 has 13 residues. This chain's CDR3 is CASSLADNYGYTF. CDR3 bases: TGTGCCAGCAGCCTTGCTGACAACTATGGCTACACCTTC.

This clone was seen only a few times. The chain couples TRBV6-5 to TRBJ1-2; 11 nucleotides agree with TRBD1. Germline values: CDR1 MNHEY, CDR2 SVGAGI. The CDR3 loop spans 13 amino acids. V trimming: 6 bases; J trimming: 7 bases; junction bases outside the gene matches: 4. CDR3 protein: CASSWTGGSGYTF. The CDR3 nucleotides are TGTGCCAGCAGCTGGACAGGGGGCAGTGGCTACACCTTC.

The V call is TRBV7-9, the J call TRBJ2-1; 9 bases line up with TRBD1. CDR3 size: 16 residues. V was clipped by 1 base and J by 3 bases; unmatched bases: 4. CDR1 and CDR2 (germline): SEHNR, FQNEAQ (reference sequence). CDR3 sequence (DNA): TGTGCCAGCAGCTTAGGGGGACAGGGTAACTACAATGAGCAGTTCTTC. It yields the protein CASSLGGQGNYNEQFF.

The chain combines TRBV9 with TRBJ1-2, with D unclear. CDR3 length: 17 amino acids. Trimming pared 2 bases from V and 0 bases from J, leaving 17 bases between. The V gene's germline CDR1 is SGDLS and CDR2 YYNGEE. CDR3 sequence reads: CASSVGADGLANYGYTF. The CDR3 bases are TGTGCCAGCAGCGTGGGCGCGGACGGGTTAGCTAACTATGGCTACACCTTC. Variable domain in full (rest from reference TRBV9 and TRBJ1-2): DSGVTQTPKHLITATGQRVTLRCSPRSGDLSVYWYQQSLDQGLQFLIQYYNGEERAKGNILERFSAQQFPDLHSELNLSSLELGDSALYFCASSVGADGLANYGYTFGSGTRLTVV.

The chain couples TRBV5-6 to TRBJ2-5; no clear D. The V gene lost 6 bases and the J gene lost 1 base, with 16 bases spanning the gap. This CDR3 is 15 amino acids long. The germline CDR1 and CDR2 sequences are SGHDT and YYEEEE. The CDR3 region is CASTPGVRPQETQYF. Here the CDR3 DNA reads TGTGCCAGCACCCCGGGCGTCAGACCCCAAGAGACCCAGTACTTC.

The V and J genes are TRBV5-1 and TRBJ2-7, with 7 positions matching TRBD2. With 0 bases clipped from V and 2 bases from J, the junction kept 5 bases outside the gene matches. CDR3 length equals 15 residues. The germline gives CDR1 SGHRS, CDR2 YFSETQ. The CDR3 here is CASSLDGRGAYEQYF. The CDR3 nucleotides read TGCGCCAGCAGCTTGGATGGGAGGGGCGCCTACGAGCAGTACTTC.

The chain carries TRBV19 and TRBJ1-5, with a weak D call TRBD1 (6 bases). This CDR3 contains 15 residues. Germline lookup yields CDR1 LNHDA and CDR2 SQIVND (reference sequence). V was cut by 5 bases and J by 6 bases, with 17 bases left in between. This CDR3 reads CASSPLTGNGQPQHF. Written as DNA, the CDR3 is TGTGCCAGTAGTCCCCTTACAGGGAACGGTCAGCCCCAGCATTTT.

The genes are TRBV1 and TRBJ1-2; the table calls TRBD1, which could not be checked here. TRBV1 is a listed pseudogene. The CDR3 spans 15 residues. The CDR3 sequence: CTSRGQGILPYGYTF. In DNA form, the CDR3 reads TGCACCAGCAGAGGACAGGGGATTTTACCCTATGGCTACACCTTC.

Turning to this clone: Other DNA sequences from this sample encode an identical CDR3 as well. The chain is built from TRBV5-1 and TRBJ1-2, with unresolved D. This CDR3 is 12 amino acids long. V was pared by 0 bases and J by 5 bases, with 5 bases between. Germline-derived CDR1 and CDR2 are SGHRS and YFSETQ. As DNA, the CDR3 is TGCGCCAGCAGCTTGGACGGGTATGGCTACACCTTC. Its translation is CASSLDGYGYTF.

Only a few counts were recorded for this clone. Its ends do not fully match the called genes, so a read error is possible. The chain joins TRBV10-2 to TRBJ2-7, with 8 bases aligning to TRBD2. The length of the CDR3 is 10 residues. Germline V gene sequence: CDR1 WSHSY, CDR2 SAAADI. The CDR3 sequence is CASSVVAGCF. The CDR3 DNA follows: TGCGCCAGCAGTGTTGTAGCGGGGTGCTTC.

The rearrangement uses TRBV27 and TRBJ1-2; D possibly corresponds to TRBD1 (5 bases). V was trimmed by 5 bases and J by 4 bases, leaving 20 bases between them. Germline V lookup: CDR1 MNHEY, CDR2 SMNVEV (reference sequence). The CDR3 is made up of 16 amino acids. The DNA for the CDR3 is TGTGCCAGCAGTCCTTACCCCAACCAGGGAACCTATGGCTACACCTTC. Its translation: CASSPYPNQGTYGYTF.